This is a list of T cell receptor beta chains from one sample in a study of shared clonotypes between healthy human individuals. The repertoire was sequenced with immunoSEQ multiplex PCR; TCRdb's copy has only in-frame clones and lacks some. The data contain roughly 2 million clones, more than 90% of them singletons. Sequencing was performed on naive CD4+ T cells sorted from blood. The receptors derive from a man younger than 30 in good health. Both conserved end residues are part of each CDR3. Fields, in order: CDR3 length, J gene, D gene, V gene, CDR3 protein. The D gene is left open where the match is weak.

len: 15
j_gene: TRBJ1-5
d_gene: NA
v_gene: TRBV6-5
CDR3aa: CASRPLEQGNQPQHF

len: 14
j_gene: TRBJ2-2
d_gene: NA
v_gene: TRBV9
CDR3aa: CASSVAPHTGELFF

len: 14
j_gene: TRBJ2-7
d_gene: NA
v_gene: TRBV6-1
CDR3aa: CASSPEVGAYEQYF

len: 16
j_gene: TRBJ1-2
d_gene: NA
v_gene: TRBV4-3
CDR3aa: CASSQGGQGRTYGYTF

len: 14
j_gene: TRBJ2-7
d_gene: NA
v_gene: TRBV11-3
CDR3aa: CASSLEGNGYEQYF

len: 14
j_gene: TRBJ2-7
d_gene: TRBD1
v_gene: TRBV5-4
CDR3aa: CASSLGQGEYEQYF

len: 14
j_gene: TRBJ2-3
d_gene: TRBD1
v_gene: TRBV7-8
CDR3aa: CASSLGTGSYTQYF

len: 14
j_gene: TRBJ2-1
d_gene: TRBD1
v_gene: TRBV15
CDR3aa: CATSSGTGYNEQFF

len: 16
j_gene: TRBJ1-5
d_gene: TRBD1
v_gene: TRBV7-8
CDR3aa: CASSLAGTGINQPQHF

len: 15
j_gene: TRBJ1-5
d_gene: NA
v_gene: TRBV28
CDR3aa: CASSLSGTPGQPQHF

len: 13
j_gene: TRBJ1-1
d_gene: NA
v_gene: TRBV6-5
CDR3aa: CASTPSGREEAFF

len: 13
j_gene: TRBJ2-1
d_gene: TRBD2
v_gene: TRBV6-1
CDR3aa: CASRAGGRNEQFF

len: 14
j_gene: TRBJ2-1
d_gene: NA
v_gene: TRBV2
CDR3aa: CASTGSNTYNEQFF

len: 15
j_gene: TRBJ1-4
d_gene: TRBD1
v_gene: TRBV5-1
CDR3aa: CASSLEGQGAEKLFF

len: 15
j_gene: TRBJ1-2
d_gene: NA
v_gene: TRBV5-1
CDR3aa: CASSFTPGSTYGYTF

len: 13
j_gene: TRBJ1-4
d_gene: TRBD1
v_gene: TRBV6-1
CDR3aa: CASRNTGEWKLFF

len: 15
j_gene: TRBJ2-7
d_gene: TRBD2
v_gene: TRBV7-2
CDR3aa: CASSLDGLAGVGQYF

len: 14
j_gene: TRBJ1-3
d_gene: NA
v_gene: TRBV6-6
CDR3aa: CASSSGGSGNTIYF

len: 14
j_gene: TRBJ2-7
d_gene: TRBD2
v_gene: TRBV6-5
CDR3aa: CASRQTSGRDEQYF

len: 13
j_gene: TRBJ2-3
d_gene: NA
v_gene: TRBV9
CDR3aa: CASSVGAADTQYF

len: 12
j_gene: TRBJ2-3
d_gene: NA
v_gene: TRBV6-1
CDR3aa: CASSEGGDTQYF

len: 14
j_gene: TRBJ2-7
d_gene: NA
v_gene: TRBV10-3
CDR3aa: CATQDRQSSYEQYF

len: 12
j_gene: TRBJ1-4
d_gene: NA
v_gene: TRBV19
CDR3aa: CASSIVDGKLFF

len: 13
j_gene: TRBJ1-5
d_gene: NA
v_gene: TRBV30
CDR3aa: CAWSFRAGQPQHF

len: 14
j_gene: TRBJ1-4
d_gene: TRBD1
v_gene: TRBV25-1
CDR3aa: CASSRGQGNEKLFF

len: 13
j_gene: TRBJ2-1
d_gene: NA
v_gene: TRBV29-1
CDR3aa: CSEQQGTYNEQFF

len: 15
j_gene: TRBJ2-5
d_gene: NA
v_gene: TRBV5-1
CDR3aa: CASSLNGQLQETQYF

len: 12
j_gene: TRBJ1-1
d_gene: NA
v_gene: TRBV2
CDR3aa: CASSEAQGEAFF

len: 12
j_gene: TRBJ2-5
d_gene: TRBD2
v_gene: TRBV7-7
CDR3aa: CASGTRQETQYF

len: 14
j_gene: TRBJ2-7
d_gene: NA
v_gene: TRBV5-1
CDR3aa: CASSPGGNSYEQYF

len: 14
j_gene: TRBJ1-3
d_gene: NA
v_gene: TRBV2
CDR3aa: CASRTAGSGNTIYF

len: 13
j_gene: TRBJ2-5
d_gene: NA
v_gene: TRBV7-9
CDR3aa: CASSLSNQETQYF

len: 15
j_gene: TRBJ1-4
d_gene: NA
v_gene: TRBV5-1
CDR3aa: CASSLEGTTNEKLFF

len: 14
j_gene: TRBJ2-6
d_gene: NA
v_gene: TRBV28
CDR3aa: CASSGGTGANVLTF

len: 15
j_gene: TRBJ1-1
d_gene: NA
v_gene: TRBV11-2
CDR3aa: CASSFIRDSNTEAFF

len: 16
j_gene: TRBJ2-7
d_gene: NA
v_gene: TRBV27
CDR3aa: CASSLGTGVSSYEQYF

len: 16
j_gene: TRBJ2-3
d_gene: TRBD1
v_gene: TRBV18
CDR3aa: CASSSDRDGGTDTQYF

len: 14
j_gene: NA
d_gene: NA
v_gene: TRBV6-5
CDR3aa: CASSYSSRSYEQYF

len: 11
j_gene: TRBJ2-1
d_gene: NA
v_gene: TRBV5-1
CDR3aa: CASSLENEQFF

len: 13
j_gene: TRBJ1-2
d_gene: TRBD1
v_gene: TRBV19
CDR3aa: CASSNRGQNGYTF

len: 15
j_gene: TRBJ2-3
d_gene: NA
v_gene: TRBV7-9
CDR3aa: CASSFTTDLRDTQYF

len: 16
j_gene: TRBJ2-7
d_gene: NA
v_gene: TRBV21-1
CDR3aa: CASSKADCGGTYEQYF

len: 15
j_gene: TRBJ1-1
d_gene: TRBD1
v_gene: TRBV6-5
CDR3aa: CASMRPGGMNTEAFF

len: 15
j_gene: TRBJ1-5
d_gene: TRBD1
v_gene: TRBV18
CDR3aa: CASSPGQGAVQPQHF

len: 16
j_gene: TRBJ1-3
d_gene: NA
v_gene: TRBV14
CDR3aa: CASSQLIREDGNTIYF

len: 15
j_gene: TRBJ1-2
d_gene: TRBD1
v_gene: TRBV27
CDR3aa: CASSSQGANDYGYTF

len: 13
j_gene: TRBJ1-1
d_gene: NA
v_gene: TRBV11-2
CDR3aa: CASSSQGYTEAFF

len: 14
j_gene: TRBJ1-4
d_gene: NA
v_gene: TRBV30
CDR3aa: CAWSTRALGEKLFF

len: 13
j_gene: TRBJ1-5
d_gene: TRBD1
v_gene: TRBV2
CDR3aa: CASRRQGGQPQHF